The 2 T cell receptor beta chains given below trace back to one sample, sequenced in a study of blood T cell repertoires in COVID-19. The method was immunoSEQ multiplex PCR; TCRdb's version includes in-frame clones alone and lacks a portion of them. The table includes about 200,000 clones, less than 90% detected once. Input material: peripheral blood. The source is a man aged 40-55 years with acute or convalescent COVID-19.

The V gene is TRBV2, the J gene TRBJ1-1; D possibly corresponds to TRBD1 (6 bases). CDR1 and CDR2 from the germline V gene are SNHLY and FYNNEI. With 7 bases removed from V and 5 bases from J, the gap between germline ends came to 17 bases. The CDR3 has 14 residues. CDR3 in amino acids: CASTLQGSGTEAFF. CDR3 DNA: TGTGCCAGCACCCTACAGGGAAGTGGAACTGAAGCTTTCTTT.

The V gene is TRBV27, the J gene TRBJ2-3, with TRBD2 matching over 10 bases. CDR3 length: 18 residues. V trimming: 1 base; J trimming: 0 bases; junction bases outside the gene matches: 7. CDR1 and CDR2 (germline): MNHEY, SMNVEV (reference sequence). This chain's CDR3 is CASSLWPSGSPSTDTQYF. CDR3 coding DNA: TGTGCCAGCAGTTTATGGCCTAGCGGGAGCCCTAGCACAGATACGCAGTATTTT.